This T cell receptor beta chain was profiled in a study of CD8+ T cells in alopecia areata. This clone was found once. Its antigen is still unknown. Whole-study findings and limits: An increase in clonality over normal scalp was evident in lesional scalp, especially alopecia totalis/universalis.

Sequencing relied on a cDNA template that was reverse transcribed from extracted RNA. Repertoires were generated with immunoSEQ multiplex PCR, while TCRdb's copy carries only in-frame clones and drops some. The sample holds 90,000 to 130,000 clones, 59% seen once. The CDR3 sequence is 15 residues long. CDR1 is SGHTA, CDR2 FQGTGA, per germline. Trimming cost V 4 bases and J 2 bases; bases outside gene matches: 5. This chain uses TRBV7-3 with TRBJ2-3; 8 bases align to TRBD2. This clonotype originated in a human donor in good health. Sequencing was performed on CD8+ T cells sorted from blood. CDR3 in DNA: TGTGCCAGCAGCTCTACGGGACTAGACACAGATACGCAGTATTTT. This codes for CASSSTGLDTDTQYF. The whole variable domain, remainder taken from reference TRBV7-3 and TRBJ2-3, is GAGVSQTPSNKVTEKGKYVELRCDPISGHTALYWYRQSLGQGPEFLIYFQGTGAADDSGLPNDRFFAVRPEGSVSTLKIQRTERGDSAVYLCASSSTGLDTDTQYFGPGTRLTVL.